Presented here are 20 T cell receptor beta chains from one specimen sequenced in a study of T cells in Graves' hyperthyroidism and ophthalmopathy (dated by TCRdb to about 2019). Library preparation was by multiplex PCR. Sequenced on an Illumina HiSeq 2000. TCR beta CDR3 regions were amplified from RNA transcripts. A first-round RT-PCR of the TCR CDR3 used the HTBI primer set with the Qiagen OneStep RT-PCR kit. The public sequencing data were trimmed at Q25 with fastp and processed into clonotypes with MiXCR by TCRdb, which kept only in-frame beta chains. Duplicate CDR3 protein sequences are folded into a single record with the most common DNA and genes. In all, the sample holds a few hundred thousand distinct CDR3 sequences, and roughly 18% of those were seen once. The ten biggest clones cover roughly 44% of the sample. The sequencing sample was made of blood. The receptors were sampled from a man aged 35 to 55 with Graves' hyperthyroidism.

Ten or more counts support this clonotype. CDR3 DNA: TGTGCCAGCAGTTTAGGCGGGTTCTCCTATAATTCACCCCTCCACTTT. Encoded protein: CASSLGGFSYNSPLHF. The genes are TRBV28 and TRBJ1-6; D gene unclear. CDR1 is MDHEN and CDR2 is SYDVKM in the germline V gene. The length of the CDR3 is 16 residues. Trimming shortened V by 2 bases and J by 0 bases, and 8 bases separated the two germline ends. Filled out from reference TRBV28 and TRBJ1-6, the complete variable domain reads DVKVTQSSRYLVKRTGEKVFLECVQDMDHENMFWYRQDPGLGLRLIYFSYDVKMKEKGDIPEGYSVSREKKERFSLILESASTNQTSMYLCASSLGGFSYNSPLHFGNGTRLTVT.

This clonotype was observed a handful of times. The chain has TRBV9 and TRBJ2-1, with 11 bases lining up with TRBD2. Germline assignment: CDR1 SGDLS and CDR2 YYNGEE. With 3 bases clipped from V and 4 bases from J, the junction kept 3 bases outside the gene matches. This CDR3 is 15 amino acids long. The CDR3: CASSETSGAYNEQFF. CDR3 nucleotides: TGTGCCAGCAGCGAGACTAGCGGGGCTTACAATGAGCAGTTCTTC.

This clonotype has at least ten counts. This chain joins TRBV28 and TRBJ2-7; TRBD1 matches at 7 bases. The V and J ends lost 5 bases and 6 bases, in that order; junction bases with no gene match: 4. The CDR3 spans 12 residues. CDR1 is MDHEN and CDR2 is SYDVKM in the germline V gene. The DNA for the CDR3 is TGTGCCAGCAGTATCAACAGGGGCGAGCAGTACTTC. Encoded protein: CASSINRGEQYF.

J is TRBJ2-5 and V is TRBV6-2 or TRBV6-3; D ambiguous. V lost 7 bases, J lost 4 bases, and 10 bases lay in between. This CDR3 has 12 residues. The germline CDR1 and CDR2 sequences are MNHEY and SVGEGT. The CDR3 DNA reads as TGTGCCAGCACGCAGACCCCAGAGACCCAGTACTTC. Protein product: CASTQTPETQYF.

The chain links TRBV6-2 or TRBV6-3 to TRBJ2-3; no reliable D call. From germline, CDR1 is MNHEY and CDR2 SVGEGT. The CDR3 sequence is 13 residues long. Trimming removed 2 bases at V and 2 bases at J, with 5 bases between. The CDR3 region is CASSYVYTDTQYF. The CDR3, as DNA: TGTGCCAGCAGTTACGTTTACACAGATACGCAGTATTTT.

This clonotype was observed at least ten times. The V and J genes are TRBV30 and TRBJ1-1; D uncertain. V lost 2 bases to trimming and J lost 0 bases, with 4 bases between them. CDR1 is GTSNPN and CDR2 is SVGIG in the germline V gene (reference sequence). This CDR3 region has 12 residues. The CDR3 reads CAWSRMNTEAFF. CDR3 DNA sequence: TGTGCCTGGAGTAGGATGAACACTGAAGCTTTCTTT.

The chain combines TRBV19 with TRBJ2-7; maybe TRBD1 (6 bases). V shed 8 bases and J shed 0 bases, with 11 bases lying between them. CDR1 is LNHDA and CDR2 is SQIVND in the germline V gene (reference sequence). This CDR3 is built from 13 residues. The CDR3 bases are TGTGCCAGTGCGACAGGCTACTCCTACGAGCAGTACTTC. Protein: CASATGYSYEQYF.

The chain has TRBV5-4 and TRBJ1-1; 7 positions agree with TRBD1. The ends lost 6 bases at V and 4 bases at J; junction bases unmatched: 15. Germline assignment: CDR1 SGHNT and CDR2 YYREEE (reference sequence). This CDR3 region has 16 residues. In DNA, the CDR3 is TGTGCCAGCAACCCAGGGGGTCAGGGGCGCGGCACTGAAGCTTTCTTT. Translation: CASNPGGQGRGTEAFF.

This clonotype has ten or more counts. The rearrangement joins TRBV6-6 to TRBJ2-7; D is perhaps TRBD1 (5 bases). Deletions cut 2 bases from V and 2 bases from J, with 10 bases between. The CDR3 runs 14 residues. The V gene's germline CDR1 is MNHNY and CDR2 SVGAGI (reference sequence). The CDR3 spells CASSYTDSTYEQYF. The CDR3 nucleotides read TGTGCCAGCAGTTACACCGACAGTACCTACGAGCAGTACTTC.

This clonotype was seen at least ten times. The chain recombines TRBV20-1 with TRBJ2-3; TRBD1 matches at 9 bases. The V and J ends lost 0 bases and 6 bases, in that order; junction bases with no gene match: 16. Germline CDR1 and CDR2: DFQATT and SNEGSKA (reference sequence). This CDR3 comprises 18 residues. CDR3: CSARDIIGQGSSVDTQYF. CDR3 in DNA: TGCAGTGCTAGAGATATAATCGGACAGGGGTCGTCGGTGGATACGCAGTATTTT.

In this sample, this clonotype turned up many times. This sequence joins TRBV5-1 and TRBJ1-1; 8 nucleotides agree with TRBD1. Germline values: CDR1 SGHRS, CDR2 YFSETQ. Germline trimming cut 4 bases from V and 7 bases from J; bases unmatched to any gene: 9. This CDR3 is built from 14 residues. DNA for the CDR3: TGCGCCAGCAGCCCGGGGGACAGGACATATGAAGCTTTCTTT. Its protein product is CASSPGDRTYEAFF.

This clonotype has ten or more counts. V and J are TRBV30 and TRBJ2-5, with 9 bases that match TRBD1. The J segment lost 5 bases and the V segment lost 6 bases, leaving 10 bases of the junction unmatched. In germline, CDR1 is GTSNPN, CDR2 SVGIG (reference sequence). This CDR3 has 14 residues. The CDR3, as DNA: TGTGCCTGCCTTAACAGGGGGCGCGGGGAGACCCAGTACTTC. Translation gives CACLNRGRGETQYF. The complete variable domain, with remaining parts taken from reference TRBV30 and TRBJ2-5, reads SQTIHQWPATLVQPVGSPLSLECTVEGTSNPNLYWYRQAAGRGLQLLFYSVGIGQISSEVPQNLSASRPQDRQFILSSKKLLLSDSGFYLCACLNRGRGETQYFGPGTRLLVL.

The J gene is TRBJ2-7, the V gene TRBV5-1, with 7 bases lining up with TRBD1. Germline V gene lookup returns CDR1 SGHRS and CDR2 YFSETQ. Unmatched junction bases numbered 10, after V lost 4 bases and J lost 6 bases. The CDR3 spans 14 residues. The CDR3 DNA follows: TGCGCCAGCAGCCGGGTGGACAGGACGTCCGAGCAGTACTTC. Translation: CASSRVDRTSEQYF. Full variable domain (remainder filled in from reference TRBV5-1 and TRBJ2-7): KAGVTQTPRYLIKTRGQQVTLSCSPISGHRSVSWYQQTPGQGLQFLFEYFSETQRNKGNFPGRFSGRQFSNSRSEMNVSTLELGDSALYLCASSRVDRTSEQYFGPGTRLTVT.

This clonotype was found many times. This chain joins TRBV9 and TRBJ2-1, with D perhaps TRBD2 (6 bases). There are 14 residues in the CDR3. The V gene lost 4 bases and the J gene lost 4 bases, with 12 bases spanning the gap. Germline CDR1 is SGDLS and CDR2 is YYNGEE. The CDR3 DNA follows: TGTGCCAGCAGCCTCGACGCGGGATACAATGAGCAGTTCTTC. It specifies CASSLDAGYNEQFF.

There are many counts of this clonotype. This chain uses TRBV7-9 with TRBJ2-7; no reliable D call. The germline gives CDR1 SEHNR, CDR2 FQNEAQ (reference sequence). The CDR3 covers 14 residues. Trimming left V 5 bases short and J 0 bases short, with 11 bases between. The CDR3 loop is CASSEGQLSYEQYF. The DNA of the CDR3 is TGTGCCAGCAGCGAAGGGCAGCTCTCCTACGAGCAGTACTTC. The full variable domain, rest sourced from reference TRBV7-9 and TRBJ2-7, is DTGVSQNPRHKITKRGQNVTFRCDPISEHNRLYWYRQTLGQGPEFLTYFQNEAQLEKSRLLSDRFSAERPKGSFSTLEIQRTEQGDSAMYLCASSEGQLSYEQYFGPGTRLTVT.

The table lists this clonotype with many counts. The V call is TRBV28, the J call TRBJ1-5; maybe TRBD1 (5 bases). CDR1 is MDHEN, CDR2 SYDVKM, per germline. The V and J ends lost 4 bases and 4 bases respectively, with 8 bases between them. The CDR3 loop spans 13 amino acids. In nucleotides, the CDR3 is TGTGCCAGCAGTTGGGGGGGAAATCAGCCCCAGCATTTT. Its translation: CASSWGGNQPQHF.

This clonotype was found many times. V gene TRBV18 combines with J gene TRBJ2-2; D gene uncertain. Germline V gene sequence: CDR1 KGHSH, CDR2 LQKENI. Trimming removed 4 bases at V and 8 bases at J, with 8 bases between. The CDR3 is 12 residues long. CDR3 nucleotides: TGTGCCAGCTCACGCACAGCGGGGGAGCTGTTTTTT. Residues: CASSRTAGELFF.

V gene TRBV4-2 combines with J gene TRBJ2-7; unclear D gene. This CDR3 has 13 residues. Germline assignment: CDR1 LGHNA and CDR2 YNFKEQ. V lost 0 bases and J lost 5, with 8 bases in between. DNA for the CDR3: TGTGCCAGCAGCCAAGAGAAGGTTGACGAGCAGTACTTC. As protein: CASSQEKVDEQYF.

In its sample, this clonotype was seen many times. This rearrangement joins TRBV12-3 or TRBV12-4 to TRBJ2-7; TRBD2 agrees at 13 bases. V was clipped by 5 bases and J by 5 bases; unmatched bases: 3. The CDR3 covers 14 residues. The CDR3: CASSQGLAGNEQYF. The DNA for the CDR3 is TGTGCCAGCAGTCAGGGACTAGCGGGGAACGAGCAGTACTTC.

This clonotype was seen many times. The V call is TRBV28, the J call TRBJ2-7, with 10 bases lining up with TRBD1. This CDR3 contains 15 residues. CDR1 is MDHEN and CDR2 is SYDVKM in the germline V gene. V lost 2 bases to trimming and J lost 3 bases; unmatched junction nucleotides: 4. CDR3 region: CASSLSGTGVYEQYF. The CDR3 bases are TGTGCCAGCAGTTTAAGTGGGACAGGGGTCTACGAGCAGTACTTC.